This TCR beta chain was found in a study of blood T cell repertoires in COVID-19. Study as a whole: The United States, Italy and Spain were the sources of the acute and convalescent COVID-19 samples. The cDNA or gDNA used as material had been derived from T cells, B-cell-depleted T cells, or PBMCs.

The CDR3 length is 14 residues. CDR1 and CDR2 from the germline V gene are SGHTA and FQGNSA. Trimming at V came to 1 base and at J to 7 bases, leaving 7 bases not matched to a gene. Study processing details: The authors estimated nucleated cell counts from reference gene primer amplification. Clones were read by immunoSEQ multiplex PCR, and TCRdb kept only the in-frame ones, dropping some. D and trimming were read from the DNA, whereas the V and J calls and clone size are those reported in that table. This table holds 200,000 or so clones, around 75% found once. This TCR came from a human donor in a cohort sampled during active COVID-19. The V gene is TRBV7-2, the J gene TRBJ2-7, with TRBD2 matching 7 bases. Sequencing input: peripheral blood. The CDR3 DNA is TGTGCCAGCAGCTTAGTGGGAGGGAGGTCTGAGCAGTACTTC. Amino acid sequence: CASSLVGGRSEQYF.